This T cell receptor beta chain was identified during a study of T cells after yellow fever vaccination. General study results and limits: In FACS-sorted repertoires, abundant clonotypes from the bulk population could appear as contaminants. Weaker overall, the secondary response nonetheless peaked faster (day 5 versus 15).

The 5'RACE template-switching step produced TCR cDNA and added a universal primer site and UMIs. TCRdb re-called the 5' RACE reads with MiXCR, one entry per CDR3 protein. The sample lists about 30,000 distinct CDR3 sequences; less than 6.5% were seen once. CDR3 size: 12 residues. The V end was cut by 5 bases, the J end by 9 bases, with 11 bases between. Looked up from germline, CDR1 is SGHVS and CDR2 is FQNEAQ. This clonotype was counted many times. The antigen remains undetermined. The clonotype comes from a man aged 25 to 40 who received the YFV17D yellow fever vaccine. This specimen was CD8+ T cells sorted from PBMCs, taken 10 days after the yellow fever booster vaccination. V usage is TRBV7-8 and J usage is TRBJ1-5, with unresolved D. CDR3 nucleotides: TGTGCCAGCAGCGACGGCTTTTCGCCCCAGCATTTT. Translation gives CASSDGFSPQHF.